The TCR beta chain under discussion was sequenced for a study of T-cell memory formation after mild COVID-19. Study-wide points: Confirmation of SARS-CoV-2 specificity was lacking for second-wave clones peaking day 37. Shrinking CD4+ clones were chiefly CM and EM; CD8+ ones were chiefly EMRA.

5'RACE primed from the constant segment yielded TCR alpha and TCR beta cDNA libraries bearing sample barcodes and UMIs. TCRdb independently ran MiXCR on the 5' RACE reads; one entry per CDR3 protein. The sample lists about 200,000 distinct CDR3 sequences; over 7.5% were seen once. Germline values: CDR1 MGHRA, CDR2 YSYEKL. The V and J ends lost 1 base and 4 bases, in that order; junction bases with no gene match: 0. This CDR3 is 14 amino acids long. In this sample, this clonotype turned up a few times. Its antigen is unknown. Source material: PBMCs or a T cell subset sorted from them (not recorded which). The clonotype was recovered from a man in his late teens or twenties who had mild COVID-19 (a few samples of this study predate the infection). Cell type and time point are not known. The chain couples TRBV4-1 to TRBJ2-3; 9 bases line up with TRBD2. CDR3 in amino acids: CASSQVAGADTQYF. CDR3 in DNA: TGCGCCAGCAGCCAAGTAGCGGGGGCAGATACGCAGTATTTT.